The rows below give T cell receptor beta chains drawn from one sample of a study of T-cell reconstitution after alpha-beta-depleted transplantation in children. A single record per CDR3 protein comes from TCRdb applying MiXCR to the PCR reads. The table shows around 700,000 distinct CDR3 sequences, with approximately 14% occurring only once. The sample consisted of PBMCs, taken before TCRalphabeta/CD19-depleted stem cell transplant. These receptors were taken from a girl aged 2 to 10 with congenital amegakaryocytic thrombocytopenia, due to receive a stem cell transplant. Both conserved end residues are part of each CDR3. The order of the fields is clone size, V gene, CDR3 protein. Size is omitted from some rows. Given values are once, few, many or a class for expanded clones.

>-|TRBV20-1
CSANELAGELFF
>few|TRBV7-9
CASSPRTGLSTDTQYF
>few|TRBV2
CASSESQRTYEQYF
>few|TRBV11-1
CASSSQAGLAGWWSEQYF
>many|TRBV12-3/TRBV12-4
CASSLREIWEQYF
>-|TRBV14
CASSQSPPGIVNEQFF
>many|TRBV5-1
CASSADSHYEQYF
>-|TRBV5-1
CASSVTGADTQYF
>few|TRBV20-1
CSARPRASGYYEQYF
>-|TRBV25-1
CASSELGGLLEAFF
>-|TRBV27
CASGHPETQYF